The rows below give T cell receptor beta chains drawn from one sample of a study of T cells in Graves' hyperthyroidism and ophthalmopathy. One entry per CDR3 protein, called by TCRdb with MiXCR from the multiplex PCR reads. The profile covers approximately 330,000 distinct CDR3 sequences, with roughly an eighth appearing a single time and approximately 35% taken by the ten largest. Sequenced input: blood. The source is a woman aged 40 to 50 with Graves' ophthalmopathy. Both conserved end residues are part of each CDR3. The D gene is left open where the match is weak. For some rows the clone size is stated as once, few or many, or as a class when expanded; others skip it.

v_gene: TRBV18; j_gene: TRBJ2-3; abundance: .; d_gene: .; CDR3aa: CASSPNTPGAGDTQYF; CDR3nt: TGTGCCAGCTCACCAAACACCCCAGGGGCGGGAGATACGCAGTATTTT
v_gene: TRBV11-2; j_gene: TRBJ2-5; abundance: .; d_gene: .; CDR3aa: CASSLFDAQETQYF; CDR3nt: TGTGCCAGCAGCTTATTTGACGCTCAAGAGACCCAGTACTTC
v_gene: TRBV7-2; j_gene: TRBJ1-4; abundance: many; d_gene: .; CDR3aa: CASSLVQGEKLFF; CDR3nt: TGTGCCAGCAGCTTAGTACAGGGAGAAAAACTGTTTTTT
v_gene: TRBV25-1; j_gene: TRBJ2-3; abundance: many; d_gene: .; CDR3aa: CASRRGVTDTQYF; CDR3nt: TGTGCCAGCAGGAGGGGCGTGACAGATACGCAGTATTTT
v_gene: TRBV27; j_gene: TRBJ1-5; abundance: many; d_gene: .; CDR3aa: CASSLGGGDQPQHF; CDR3nt: TGTGCCAGCAGTTTAGGGGGTGGCGATCAGCCCCAGCATTTT
v_gene: TRBV4-1; j_gene: TRBJ2-7; abundance: .; d_gene: TRBD1; CDR3aa: CASSRQGAHEQYF; CDR3nt: TGCGCCAGCAGCAGACAGGGGGCCCACGAGCAGTACTTC
v_gene: TRBV30; j_gene: TRBJ2-1; abundance: many; d_gene: .; CDR3aa: CAWRPSGQYNEQFF; CDR3nt: TGTGCCTGGAGGCCCAGCGGACAATACAATGAGCAGTTCTTC
v_gene: TRBV28; j_gene: TRBJ1-2; abundance: many; d_gene: TRBD1; CDR3aa: CASSMDRGLGYTF; CDR3nt: TGTGCCAGCAGTATGGACAGGGGGCTAGGCTACACCTTC
v_gene: TRBV20-1; j_gene: TRBJ2-1; abundance: few; d_gene: .; CDR3aa: CSATRVDLFLDEQFF; CDR3nt: TGCAGTGCTACCCGAGTAGACTTATTTTTGGATGAGCAGTTCTTC
v_gene: TRBV2; j_gene: TRBJ2-7; abundance: many; d_gene: TRBD2; CDR3aa: CASSELMLAGYEQYF; CDR3nt: TGTGCCAGCAGTGAATTAATGCTAGCGGGTTACGAGCAGTACTTC
v_gene: TRBV28; j_gene: TRBJ1-5; abundance: many; d_gene: .; CDR3aa: CASKGSNQPQHF; CDR3nt: TGTGCCAGTAAAGGTAGCAATCAGCCCCAGCATTTT
v_gene: TRBV27; j_gene: TRBJ2-7; abundance: many; d_gene: .; CDR3aa: CASTPAGSPRLEQYF; CDR3nt: TGTGCCAGCACTCCCGCAGGGAGCCCCCGCTTGGAGCAGTACTTC
v_gene: TRBV5-1; j_gene: TRBJ2-2; abundance: .; d_gene: TRBD1; CDR3aa: CASSLGAPGQGHGELFF; CDR3nt: TGCGCCAGCAGCTTGGGGGCCCCGGGACAGGGGCACGGGGAGCTGTTTTTT
v_gene: TRBV12-3/TRBV12-4; j_gene: TRBJ1-1; abundance: many; d_gene: .; CDR3aa: CASTHRDRNTEAFF; CDR3nt: TGTGCCAGCACCCATAGAGACAGGAACACTGAAGCTTTCTTT
v_gene: TRBV6-1; j_gene: TRBJ2-6; abundance: many; d_gene: TRBD2; CDR3aa: CASKIPSGYSGANVLTF; CDR3nt: TGTGCCAGCAAGATCCCTAGCGGATACTCTGGGGCCAACGTCCTGACTTTC
v_gene: TRBV7-9; j_gene: TRBJ1-6; abundance: .; d_gene: .; CDR3aa: CASSLAGGSVLHF; CDR3nt: TGTGCCAGCAGCTTAGCGGGGGGTTCTGTCCTCCACTTT
v_gene: TRBV4-2; j_gene: TRBJ2-3; abundance: .; d_gene: TRBD2; CDR3aa: CASSQNRGTKGTNTQYF; CDR3nt: TGTGCCAGCAGCCAGAACCGAGGGACTAAGGGCACAAATACGCAGTATTTT
v_gene: TRBV10-2; j_gene: TRBJ2-5; abundance: .; d_gene: TRBD2; CDR3aa: CASTIYGRGETQYF; CDR3nt: TGCGCCAGCACCATATACGGGAGGGGAGAGACCCAGTACTTC
v_gene: TRBV10-1; j_gene: TRBJ1-3; abundance: .; d_gene: .; CDR3aa: CASSEIGAGTYTIYF; CDR3nt: TGCGCCAGCAGTGAGATCGGGGCAGGGACGTACACCATATATTTT
v_gene: TRBV28; j_gene: TRBJ2-7; abundance: many; d_gene: TRBD2; CDR3aa: CASSKTLAGDSYEQYF; CDR3nt: TGTGCCAGCAGCAAGACTCTAGCGGGAGACTCCTACGAGCAGTACTTC
v_gene: TRBV20-1; j_gene: TRBJ1-6; abundance: .; d_gene: TRBD1; CDR3aa: CSARGDSLYNSPLHF; CDR3nt: TGCAGTGCTAGAGGGGACAGTCTCTATAATTCACCCCTCCACTTT
v_gene: TRBV6-1; j_gene: TRBJ1-5; abundance: .; d_gene: .; CDR3aa: CASSQKPWGQPQHF; CDR3nt: TGTGCCAGCAGTCAAAAGCCATGGGGTCAGCCCCAGCATTTT
v_gene: TRBV12-3/TRBV12-4; j_gene: TRBJ1-2; abundance: many; d_gene: .; CDR3aa: CASSRQEYGYTF; CDR3nt: TGTGCCAGCAGCCGACAGGAGTATGGCTACACCTTC
v_gene: TRBV20-1; j_gene: TRBJ1-6; abundance: few; d_gene: .; CDR3aa: CSAYGGGNSPLHF; CDR3nt: TGCAGTGCTTATGGGGGCGGCAATTCACCCCTCCACTTT
v_gene: TRBV9; j_gene: TRBJ2-1; abundance: many; d_gene: .; CDR3aa: CASSVAATPAEQFF; CDR3nt: TGTGCCAGCAGCGTAGCGGCGACGCCGGCTGAGCAGTTCTTC
v_gene: TRBV28; j_gene: TRBJ1-6; abundance: many; d_gene: TRBD1; CDR3aa: CASRGQGFYNSPLHF; CDR3nt: TGTGCCAGCAGAGGACAGGGCTTTTATAATTCACCCCTCCACTTT
v_gene: TRBV30; j_gene: TRBJ2-7; abundance: .; d_gene: .; CDR3aa: CAWSVRSHEQYF; CDR3nt: TGTGCCTGGAGTGTACGGTCCCACGAGCAGTACTTC